This passage covers 20 T cell receptor beta chains from one sample sequenced in a study of T cells after posttransplantation cyclophosphamide. The method was immunoSEQ multiplex PCR; TCRdb's version includes in-frame clones alone and lacks a portion of them. This sample comprises 15,000 to 20,000 clones, none seen once only. A marrow graft followed busulfan-fludarabine conditioning, with cyclophosphamide on days +3 and +4. Sequencing used PBMCs, obtained after allogeneic stem cell transplant with posttransplant cyclophosphamide. The receptors here all came from a female patient in her 30s who received an allogeneic stem cell transplant from a related donor, was CMV-positive, and had no GVHD. The graft donor may have given rise to some T cells.

The sample holds many counts of this clone. The rearrangement joins TRBV6-4 to TRBJ2-1; 7 bases match TRBD2. V gave up 2 bases and J gave up 5 bases; unmatched junction bases: 6. The CDR3 is 15 amino acids. CDR1 and CDR2 from the germline V gene are MRHNA and SNTAGT. CDR3 residues: CASSDETSFHNEQFF. The CDR3 nucleotides read TGTGCCAGCAGTGACGAGACTAGCTTCCACAATGAGCAGTTCTTC.

In its sample, this clone was seen many times. The V and J genes are TRBV20-1 and TRBJ2-5; D is perhaps TRBD2 (5 bases). CDR3 length: 11 amino acids. The germline V gene has CDR1 DFQATT and CDR2 SNEGSKA (reference sequence). V was trimmed by 3 bases and J by 3 bases, leaving 5 bases between them. This chain's CDR3 is CSASGKETQYF. The CDR3 region has the DNA TGCAGTGCTAGCGGGAAAGAGACCCAGTACTTC.

This clone was detected many times. This chain connects TRBV27 to TRBJ1-5; D gene ambiguous. The CDR3 covers 13 residues. With 6 bases removed from V and 2 bases from J, the gap between germline ends came to 8 bases. CDR1 MNHEY and CDR2 SMNVEV come from the germline V gene (reference sequence). Written as DNA, the CDR3 is TGTGCCAGCAGGGCCCCAGGCAATCAGCCCCAGCATTTT. Its translation: CASRAPGNQPQHF.

This clone was detected many times. This chain links TRBV7-9 with TRBJ1-1, with 7 bases identical to TRBD1. Germline values: CDR1 SEHNR, CDR2 FQNEAQ (reference sequence). V lost 3 bases, J lost 7 bases, and 11 bases stayed unmatched. This CDR3 has 15 amino acids. In DNA form, the CDR3 reads TGTGCCAGCAGCTTTCTGGCAGGGGGTTGGAATGAAGCTTTCTTT. Translating gives CASSFLAGGWNEAFF.

This clone was seen ten or more times. The chain carries TRBV7-2 and TRBJ1-2; D is possibly TRBD1 (6 bases). CDR1 SGHTA and CDR2 FQGNSA come from the germline V gene. Trimming stripped 3 bases from V and 1 base from J, with 9 bases between. The CDR3 sequence is 14 residues long. CDR3 DNA sequence: TGTGCCAGCAGCTTGGGACATAATAACTATGGCTACACCTTC. Protein sequence: CASSLGHNNYGYTF.

This clone was detected ten times or more. V usage is TRBV5-1 and J usage is TRBJ1-1, with D possibly being TRBD1 (6 bases). V was cut by 2 bases and J by 3 bases, with 14 bases left in between. Germline CDR1 is SGHRS and CDR2 is YFSETQ. The CDR3 sequence is 15 residues long. The CDR3: CASSFGGAGDTEAFF. The CDR3 nucleotides read TGCGCCAGCAGCTTTGGGGGCGCTGGGGACACTGAAGCTTTCTTT.

This clone was observed many times. V and J are TRBV7-8 and TRBJ2-1; TRBD1 agrees at 7 bases. The CDR3 is 15 amino acids. V trimming: 2 bases; J trimming: 6 bases; junction bases outside the gene matches: 7. The germline gives CDR1 SGHVS, CDR2 FQNEAQ. In DNA, the CDR3 is TGTGCCAGCAGCTTAAATGTACAGGGGAGCAATGAGCAGTTCTTC. Translating gives CASSLNVQGSNEQFF.

This clone has a count of ten or more. V gene TRBV20-1 combines with J gene TRBJ2-5, with D tentatively TRBD2 (5 bases). The CDR3 runs 11 residues. Trimming pared 3 bases from V and 7 bases from J, leaving 9 bases between. From germline, CDR1 is DFQATT and CDR2 SNEGSKA (reference sequence). CDR3 bases: TGCAGTGCTAGGGTCGCGGGGACCCAGTACTTC. It encodes CSARVAGTQYF.

Many counts were recorded for this clone. CDR3 sequence (DNA): TGCGCCAGCAGTCCTGTGACGGCGGGTATATACAATGAGCAGTTCTTC. Its protein is CASSPVTAGIYNEQFF. The gene calls are TRBV5-1 and TRBJ2-1, with D maybe TRBD2 (5 bases). The CDR3 is made up of 16 amino acids. Per germline, CDR1 SGHRS and CDR2 YFSETQ. Trimming shortened V by 5 bases and J by 4 bases, and 19 bases separated the two germline ends. Full variable domain (remainder filled in from reference TRBV5-1 and TRBJ2-1): KAGVTQTPRYLIKTRGQQVTLSCSPISGHRSVSWYQQTPGQGLQFLFEYFSETQRNKGNFPGRFSGRQFSNSRSEMNVSTLELGDSALYLCASSPVTAGIYNEQFFGPGTRLTVL.

This clone was detected ten times or more. The genes are TRBV25-1 and TRBJ1-2; D not resolved. Trimming cost V 4 bases and J 2 bases, with 14 bases left between them. The CDR3 has 15 residues. CDR1 and CDR2 (germline): MGHDK, SYGVNS. CDR3 protein: CASSAPRTGNYGYTF. In nucleotides, the CDR3 is TGTGCCAGCAGTGCTCCTAGGACGGGGAACTATGGCTACACCTTC.

This clone was recorded at least ten times. This rearrangement joins TRBV29-1 to TRBJ2-5; 11 bases align to TRBD2. Germline V gene lookup returns CDR1 SQVTM and CDR2 ANQGSEA. The V segment lost 5 bases and the J segment 5 bases; nucleotides outside the gene matches: 4. The CDR3 has 13 amino acids. DNA for the CDR3: TGCAGCGTTATAGCGGGAGGGAAGGAGACCCAGTACTTC. Translated: CSVIAGGKETQYF.

This clone was counted many times. The chain recombines TRBV28 with TRBJ2-5; 10 bases are a match to TRBD2. This CDR3 contains 16 residues. Losses at the gene ends were 5 bases for V and 4 bases for J; bases not matched to a gene: 10. Germline V gene sequence: CDR1 MDHEN, CDR2 SYDVKM. The CDR3 nucleotides read TGTGCCAGCAGTCCTTGGGATAGCGGGAGGCTAGAGACCCAGTACTTC. Protein: CASSPWDSGRLETQYF. Combining the CDR3 with reference TRBV28 and TRBJ2-5 gives the whole variable domain DVKVTQSSRYLVKRTGEKVFLECVQDMDHENMFWYRQDPGLGLRLIYFSYDVKMKEKGDIPEGYSVSREKKERFSLILESASTNQTSMYLCASSPWDSGRLETQYFGPGTRLLVL.

This clone occurred many times. V usage is TRBV15 and J usage is TRBJ1-5; 8 bases are a match to TRBD1. The germline V gene has CDR1 LNHNV and CDR2 YYDKDF (reference sequence). V was pared by 4 bases and J by 7 bases, with 9 bases of the junction left unmatched. The CDR3 sequence is 15 residues long. The CDR3 region has the DNA TGTGCCACCAGCACGAGGACAGGGAGTTCGCAGCCCCAGCATTTT. As protein: CATSTRTGSSQPQHF.

This clone was seen at least ten times. The genes are TRBV2 and TRBJ2-4; weak D call: TRBD2 (6 bases). Germline V lookup: CDR1 SNHLY, CDR2 FYNNEI. This CDR3 has 12 amino acids. Trimming cost V 8 bases and J 9 bases, with 14 bases left between them. CDR3: CASSRLDGIQYF. The CDR3 DNA sequence: TGTGCCAGCTCAAGACTAGATGGCATTCAGTACTTC.

This clone was detected ten times or more. The chain is built from TRBV11-2 and TRBJ1-3, with D hard to call. CDR3 length: 18 residues. V lost 1 base to trimming and J lost 0 bases, with 16 bases between them. Per the germline V gene, CDR1 is SGHAT and CDR2 is FQNNGV. The CDR3 DNA follows: TGTGCCAGCAGCTTAGGCGTCAGACGGAGAAGCTCTGGAAACACCATATATTTT. It encodes CASSLGVRRRSSGNTIYF.

This clone was seen repeatedly, ten times or more. The chain employs TRBV5-6 and TRBJ2-7; TRBD1 aligns across 8 bases. The CDR3 is 14 amino acids. The ends lost 3 bases at V and 5 bases at J; junction bases unmatched: 7. The V gene's germline CDR1 is SGHDT and CDR2 YYEEEE. The CDR3 loop reads CASSSETGVHEQYF. The DNA of the CDR3 is TGTGCCAGCAGCTCGGAGACAGGGGTCCACGAGCAGTACTTC.

This clone was counted ten times or more. The chain couples TRBV20-1 to TRBJ1-5, with D possibly TRBD1 on 5 matching bases. The V end lost 5 bases, the J end lost 11 bases, and 13 bases lay between the germline ends. CDR3 length equals 11 residues. Germline V gene data show CDR1 as DFQATT and CDR2 as SNEGSKA (reference sequence). CDR3 coding DNA: TGCAGTGCTGCCCCCCGGGGGACCCAGCATTTT. Amino acids: CSAAPRGTQHF.

In its sample, this clone was seen many times. The V call is TRBV5-6, the J call TRBJ1-1; D unresolved. Trimming cost V 1 base and J 8 bases, with 9 bases left between them. The V gene's germline CDR1 is SGHDT and CDR2 YYEEEE. The CDR3 contains 12 residues. The CDR3 sequence is CASSLLAGEAFF. CDR3 nucleotide sequence: TGTGCCAGCAGCTTGTTGGCAGGAGAAGCTTTCTTT.

At least ten counts were recorded for this clone. The V gene is TRBV6-5, the J gene TRBJ1-2; 10 bases line up with TRBD1. CDR3 size: 15 residues. V was pared by 6 bases and J by 3 bases, with 7 bases of the junction left unmatched. CDR1 MNHEY and CDR2 SVGAGI come from the germline V gene. CDR3 protein: CASSRGQGRDYGYTF. The CDR3 nucleotides are TGTGCCAGCAGCCGGGGACAGGGGAGAGACTATGGCTACACCTTC.

This clone appeared many times. This rearrangement joins TRBV19 to TRBJ2-7; 8 nucleotides match TRBD1. The CDR3 consists of 15 residues. Germline loops: CDR1 LNHDA, CDR2 SQIVND (reference sequence). J lost 6 bases, V lost 4 bases, and 11 bases had no gene match. The DNA of the CDR3 is TGTGCCAGTAGTAAGGTGACAGGGGATATAGGCGAGCAGTACTTC. It specifies CASSKVTGDIGEQYF.